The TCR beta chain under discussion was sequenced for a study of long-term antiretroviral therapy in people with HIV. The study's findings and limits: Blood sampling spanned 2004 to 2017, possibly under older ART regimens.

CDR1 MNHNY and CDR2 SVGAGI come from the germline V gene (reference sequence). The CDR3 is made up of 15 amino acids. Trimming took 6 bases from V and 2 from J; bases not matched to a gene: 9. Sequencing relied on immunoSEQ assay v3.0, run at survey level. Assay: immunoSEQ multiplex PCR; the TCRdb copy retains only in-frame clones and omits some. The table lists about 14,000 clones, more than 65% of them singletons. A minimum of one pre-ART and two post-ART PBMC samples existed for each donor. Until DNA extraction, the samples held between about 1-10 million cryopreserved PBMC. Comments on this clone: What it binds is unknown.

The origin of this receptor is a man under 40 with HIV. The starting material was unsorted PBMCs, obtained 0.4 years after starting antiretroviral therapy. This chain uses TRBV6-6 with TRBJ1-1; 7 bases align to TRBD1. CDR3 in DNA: TGTGCCAGCAGCGGAACCGGACAGGCAAACACTGAAGCTTTCTTT. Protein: CASSGTGQANTEAFF.